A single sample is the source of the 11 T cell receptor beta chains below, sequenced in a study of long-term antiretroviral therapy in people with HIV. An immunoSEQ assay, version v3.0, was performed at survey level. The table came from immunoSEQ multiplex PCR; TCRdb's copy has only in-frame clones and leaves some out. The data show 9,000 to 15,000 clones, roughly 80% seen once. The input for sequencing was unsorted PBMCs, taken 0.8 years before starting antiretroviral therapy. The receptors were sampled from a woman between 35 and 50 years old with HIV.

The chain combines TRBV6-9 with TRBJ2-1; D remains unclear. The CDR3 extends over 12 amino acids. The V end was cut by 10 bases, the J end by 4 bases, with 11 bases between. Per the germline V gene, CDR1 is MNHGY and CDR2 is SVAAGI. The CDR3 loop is CATQDQYNEQFF. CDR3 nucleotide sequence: TGTGCCACCCAGGACCAGTACAATGAGCAGTTCTTC.

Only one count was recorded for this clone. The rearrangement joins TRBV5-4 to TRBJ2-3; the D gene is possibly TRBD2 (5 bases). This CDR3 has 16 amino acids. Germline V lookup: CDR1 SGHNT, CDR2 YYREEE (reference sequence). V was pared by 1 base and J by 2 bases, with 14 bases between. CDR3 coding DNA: TGTGCCAGCAGCTTGAGCCGGGATCAGTCCACAGATACGCAGTATTTT. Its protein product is CASSLSRDQSTDTQYF.

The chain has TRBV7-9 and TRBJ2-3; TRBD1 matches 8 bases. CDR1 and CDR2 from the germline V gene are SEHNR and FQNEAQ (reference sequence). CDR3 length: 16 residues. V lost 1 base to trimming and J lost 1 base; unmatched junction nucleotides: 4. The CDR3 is CASSLVVGQGTDTQYF. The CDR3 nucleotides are TGTGCCAGCAGCTTAGTGGTGGGACAGGGCACAGATACGCAGTATTTT. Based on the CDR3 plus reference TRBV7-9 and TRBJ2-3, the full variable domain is DTGVSQNPRHKITKRGQNVTFRCDPISEHNRLYWYRQTLGQGPEFLTYFQNEAQLEKSRLLSDRFSAERPKGSFSTLEIQRTEQGDSAMYLCASSLVVGQGTDTQYFGPGTRLTVL.

DNA of the CDR3: TGTGCTAGTGGGCGGACAGGGGCCTTCACAGATACGCAGTATTTT. As protein: CASGRTGAFTDTQYF. V and J are TRBV12-5 and TRBJ2-3, with 9 bases identical to TRBD1. V lost 6 bases, J lost 2 bases, and 6 bases stayed unmatched. This CDR3 spans 15 amino acids. Germline V gives CDR1 LGHNT, CDR2 FRNRAP.

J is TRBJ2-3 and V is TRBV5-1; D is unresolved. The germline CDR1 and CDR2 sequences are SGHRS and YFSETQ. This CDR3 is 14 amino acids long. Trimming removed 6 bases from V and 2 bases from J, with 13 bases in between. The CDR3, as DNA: TGCGCCAGCATCCCCAACGGATTCACAGATACGCAGTATTTT. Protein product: CASIPNGFTDTQYF.

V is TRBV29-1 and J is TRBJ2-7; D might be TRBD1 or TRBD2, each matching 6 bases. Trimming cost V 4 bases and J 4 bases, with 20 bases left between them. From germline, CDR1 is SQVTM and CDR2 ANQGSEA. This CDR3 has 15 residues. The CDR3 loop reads CSVGATEGGLYEQYF. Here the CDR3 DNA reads TGCAGCGTTGGAGCCACAGAGGGGGGTTTGTACGAGCAGTACTTC.

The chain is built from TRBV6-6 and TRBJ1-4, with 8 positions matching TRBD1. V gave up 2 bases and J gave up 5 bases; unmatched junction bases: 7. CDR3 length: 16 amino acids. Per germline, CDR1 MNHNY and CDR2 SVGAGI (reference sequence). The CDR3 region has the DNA TGTGCCAGCAGTTACCTCCAGAGGACAGGGAATGAAAAACTGTTTTTT. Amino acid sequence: CASSYLQRTGNEKLFF.

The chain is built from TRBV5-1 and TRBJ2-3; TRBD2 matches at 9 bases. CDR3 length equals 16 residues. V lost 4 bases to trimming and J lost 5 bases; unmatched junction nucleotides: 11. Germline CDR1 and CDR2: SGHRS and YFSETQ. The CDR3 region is CASSPGNSGGQDTQYF. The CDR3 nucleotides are TGCGCCAGCAGCCCCGGAAATAGCGGGGGTCAAGATACGCAGTATTTT.

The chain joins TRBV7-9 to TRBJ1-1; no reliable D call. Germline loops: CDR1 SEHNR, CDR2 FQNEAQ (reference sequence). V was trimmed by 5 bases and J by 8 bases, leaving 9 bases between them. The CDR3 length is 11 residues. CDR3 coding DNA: TGTGCCAGCAGCCTATATCAGGAAGCTTTCTTT. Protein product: CASSLYQEAFF. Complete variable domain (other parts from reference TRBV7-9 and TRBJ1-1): DTGVSQNPRHKITKRGQNVTFRCDPISEHNRLYWYRQTLGQGPEFLTYFQNEAQLEKSRLLSDRFSAERPKGSFSTLEIQRTEQGDSAMYLCASSLYQEAFFGQGTRLTVV.

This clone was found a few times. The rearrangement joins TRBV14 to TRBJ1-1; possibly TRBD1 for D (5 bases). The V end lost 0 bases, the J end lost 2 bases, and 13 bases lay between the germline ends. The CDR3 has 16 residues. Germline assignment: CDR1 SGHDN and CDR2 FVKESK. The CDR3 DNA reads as TGTGCCAGCAGCCAAGAGTCAGGGACCCTAAACACTGAAGCTTTCTTT. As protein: CASSQESGTLNTEAFF.

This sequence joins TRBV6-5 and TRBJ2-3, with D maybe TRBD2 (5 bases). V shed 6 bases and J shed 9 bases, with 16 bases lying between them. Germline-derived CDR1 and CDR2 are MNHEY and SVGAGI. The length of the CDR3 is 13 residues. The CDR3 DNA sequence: TGTGCCAGCAGCGAATCCCAGCAGCGGACGCAGTATTTT. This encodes CASSESQQRTQYF.